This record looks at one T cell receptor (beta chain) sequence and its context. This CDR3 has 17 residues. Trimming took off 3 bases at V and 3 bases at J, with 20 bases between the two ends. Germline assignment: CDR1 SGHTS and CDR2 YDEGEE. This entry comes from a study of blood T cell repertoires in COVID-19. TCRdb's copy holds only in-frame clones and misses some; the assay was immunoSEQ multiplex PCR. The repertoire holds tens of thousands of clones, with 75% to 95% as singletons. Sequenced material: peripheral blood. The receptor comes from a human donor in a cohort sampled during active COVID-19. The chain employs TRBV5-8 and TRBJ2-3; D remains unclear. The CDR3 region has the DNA TGTGCCAGCAGCTCGACTTATGACTCAGCTGGGACAGATACGCAGTATTTT. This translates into CASSSTYDSAGTDTQYF.